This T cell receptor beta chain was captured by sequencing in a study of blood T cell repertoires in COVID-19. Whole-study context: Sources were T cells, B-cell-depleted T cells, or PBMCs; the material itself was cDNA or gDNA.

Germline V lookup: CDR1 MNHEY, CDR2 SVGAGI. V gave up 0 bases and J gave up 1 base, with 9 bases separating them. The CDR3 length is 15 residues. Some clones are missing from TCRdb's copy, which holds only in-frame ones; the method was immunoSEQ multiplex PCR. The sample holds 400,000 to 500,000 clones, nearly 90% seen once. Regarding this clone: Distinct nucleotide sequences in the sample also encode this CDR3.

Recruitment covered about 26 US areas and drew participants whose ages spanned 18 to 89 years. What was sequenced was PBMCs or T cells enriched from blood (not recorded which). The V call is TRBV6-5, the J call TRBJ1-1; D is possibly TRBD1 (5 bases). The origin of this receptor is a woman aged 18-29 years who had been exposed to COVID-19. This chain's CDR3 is CASSYSPGQNTEAFF. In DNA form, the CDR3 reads TGTGCCAGCAGTTACTCCCCTGGACAGAACACTGAAGCTTTCTTT.